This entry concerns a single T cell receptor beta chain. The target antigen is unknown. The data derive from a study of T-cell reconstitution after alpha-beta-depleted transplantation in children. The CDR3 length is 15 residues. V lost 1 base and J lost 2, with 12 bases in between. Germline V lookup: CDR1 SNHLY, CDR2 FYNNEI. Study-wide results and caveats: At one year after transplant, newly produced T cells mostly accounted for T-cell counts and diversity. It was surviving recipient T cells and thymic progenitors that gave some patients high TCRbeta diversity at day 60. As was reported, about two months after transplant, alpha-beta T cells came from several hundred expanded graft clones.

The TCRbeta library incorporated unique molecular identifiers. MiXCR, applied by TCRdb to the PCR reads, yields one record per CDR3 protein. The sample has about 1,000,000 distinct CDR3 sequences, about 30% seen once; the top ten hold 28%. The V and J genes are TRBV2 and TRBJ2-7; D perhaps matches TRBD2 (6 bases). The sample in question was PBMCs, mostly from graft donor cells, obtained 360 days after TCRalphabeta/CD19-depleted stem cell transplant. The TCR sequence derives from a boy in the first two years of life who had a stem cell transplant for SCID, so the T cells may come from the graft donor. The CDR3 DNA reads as TGTGCCAGCAGTGAAGTTGGCGGGGTTCCCTACGAGCAGTACTTC. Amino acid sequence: CASSEVGGVPYEQYF.